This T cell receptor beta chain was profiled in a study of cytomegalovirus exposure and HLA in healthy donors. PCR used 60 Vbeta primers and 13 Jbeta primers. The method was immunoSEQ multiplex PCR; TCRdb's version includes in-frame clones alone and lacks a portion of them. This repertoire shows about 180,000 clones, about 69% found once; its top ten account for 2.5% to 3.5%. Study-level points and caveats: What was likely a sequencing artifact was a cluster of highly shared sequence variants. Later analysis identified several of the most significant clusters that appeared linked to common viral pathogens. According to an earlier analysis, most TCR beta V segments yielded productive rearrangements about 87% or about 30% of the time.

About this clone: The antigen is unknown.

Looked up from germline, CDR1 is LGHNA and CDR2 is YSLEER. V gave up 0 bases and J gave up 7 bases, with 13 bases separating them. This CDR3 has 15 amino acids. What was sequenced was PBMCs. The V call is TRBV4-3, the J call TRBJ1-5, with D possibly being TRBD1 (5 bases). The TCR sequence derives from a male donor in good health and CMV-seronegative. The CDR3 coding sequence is TGCGCCAGCAGCCAAGATGGGGGAGGTGGACAGCCCCAGCATTTT. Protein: CASSQDGGGGQPQHF.